This TCR beta chain was recorded in a study of shared clonotypes between healthy human individuals. The wider study: Per donor, three plates held CD4 naive cells, three held CD4 memory, two held CD8 naive and one held CD8 memory.

As regards this clone: The junction shows a germline mismatch at one end, possibly a read error.

Libraries were prepared by immunoSEQ multiplex PCR; TCRdb keeps only in-frame clonotypes and omits some of them. The sample comprises roughly 2,500,000 clones, roughly 93% of which are singletons, and 0.36% rests with the top ten. This CDR3 is 14 amino acids long. CDR1 is MDHEN and CDR2 is SYDVKM in the germline V gene. V and J are TRBV28 and TRBJ1-3; D is unresolved. This TCR was sampled from a young man in good health. Some clones in this sample may be carry-over from other donors' samples. Material for sequencing was naive CD4+ T cells from PBMCs. Subset in this sample: CD45RA+ positively selected. The CDR3 region has the DNA TGTGCCACCCAAAGCGGGGATATTGGAAACGCCATATATTTT. Amino acids: CATQSGDIGNAIYF.